This T cell receptor (beta chain) was identified in a study of control samples from healthy donors and cancer patients. CDR3 length: 12 residues. The germline V and J ends were trimmed by 6 bases and 6 bases, with 11 bases remaining between them. The method was immunoSEQ multiplex PCR; TCRdb's version includes in-frame clones alone and lacks a portion of them. In the table there are about 150,000 clones, approximately 93% of which are singletons. This sequence originates from a man aged 35-49 years in good health. What was sequenced was blood. The chain links TRBV12-3 or TRBV12-4 to TRBJ1-2; tentatively, D is TRBD1 (5 bases). The CDR3, as DNA: TGTGCCAGCAGCCGCGGGGGGGATGGCTACACCTTC. Translated: CASSRGGDGYTF.